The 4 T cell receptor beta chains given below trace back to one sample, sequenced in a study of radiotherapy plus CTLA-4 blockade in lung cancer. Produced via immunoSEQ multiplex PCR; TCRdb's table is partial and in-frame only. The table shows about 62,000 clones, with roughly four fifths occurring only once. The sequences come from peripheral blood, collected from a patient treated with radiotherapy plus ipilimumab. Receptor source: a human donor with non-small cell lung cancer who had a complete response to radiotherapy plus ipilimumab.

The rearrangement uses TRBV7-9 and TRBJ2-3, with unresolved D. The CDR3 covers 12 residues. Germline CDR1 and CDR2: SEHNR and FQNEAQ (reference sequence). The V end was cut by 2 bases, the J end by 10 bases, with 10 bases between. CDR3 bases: TGTGCCAGCAGCTTAACCGGTATCGCGCAGTATTTT. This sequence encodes CASSLTGIAQYF.

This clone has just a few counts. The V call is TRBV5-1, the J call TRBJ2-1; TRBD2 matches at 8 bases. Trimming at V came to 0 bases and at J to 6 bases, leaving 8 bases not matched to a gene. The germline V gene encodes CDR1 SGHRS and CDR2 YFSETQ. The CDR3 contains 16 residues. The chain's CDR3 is CASSLVLAGSGNEQFF. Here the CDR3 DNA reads TGCGCCAGCAGCTTGGTTCTAGCGGGTAGTGGCAATGAGCAGTTCTTC.

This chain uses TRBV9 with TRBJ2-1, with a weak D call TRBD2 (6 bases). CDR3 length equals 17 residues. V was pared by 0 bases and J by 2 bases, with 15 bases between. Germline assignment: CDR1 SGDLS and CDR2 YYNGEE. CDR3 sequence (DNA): TGTGCCAGCAGCGTAGGTGGGGTAGCGGTAACCTACAATGAGCAGTTCTTC. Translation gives CASSVGGVAVTYNEQFF.

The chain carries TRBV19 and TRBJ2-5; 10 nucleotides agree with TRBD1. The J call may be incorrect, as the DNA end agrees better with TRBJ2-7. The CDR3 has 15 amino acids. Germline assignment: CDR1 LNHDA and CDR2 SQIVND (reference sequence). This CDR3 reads CASRPLTGGMYEQYF. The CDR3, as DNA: TGTGCCAGTAGACCCCTGACAGGGGGCATGTACGAGCAGTACTTC.